Listed here are 16 T cell receptor beta chains from one sample, sequenced in a study of T cell changes during pregnancy in multiple sclerosis (dated by TCRdb to between 2018 and 2020). Libraries were prepared through the immunoSEQ multiplex PCR assay. This immuneACCESS table, as held by TCRdb, lists in-frame sequences with V and J called but not all clones. Of the missing ones, under half trace to an unresolved V gene in checked studies; the others have no known cause. Here the sample has 40,000 to 55,000 clones; roughly nine tenths occur a single time. The ten largest account for around 0.4% of the sample. This specimen was CD4+ T cells from peripheral blood mononuclear cells, taken before pregnancy. These receptors were collected from a female donor with multiple sclerosis, enrolled in a pregnancy study.

V usage is TRBV19 and J usage is TRBJ2-2; 10 bases match TRBD1. Trimming cost V 10 bases and J 4 bases; bases outside gene matches: 6. CDR3 length: 14 residues. Germline loops: CDR1 LNHDA, CDR2 SQIVND (reference sequence). This CDR3 reads CATQGQGTTGELFF. The CDR3 bases are TGTGCCACCCAGGGACAGGGGACCACCGGGGAGCTGTTTTTT.

CDR3 sequence: CASSPGDRSSYEQYF. The CDR3 DNA reads as TGTGCCAGCAGCCCCGGGGACAGGAGCTCCTACGAGCAGTACTTC. This chain connects TRBV7-9 to TRBJ2-7; 8 nucleotides agree with TRBD1. Germline values: CDR1 SEHNR, CDR2 FQNEAQ (reference sequence). V lost 5 bases to trimming and J lost 0 bases; unmatched junction nucleotides: 6. The CDR3 loop spans 15 amino acids.

The chain carries TRBV7-2 and TRBJ2-7; D unresolved. Trimming took 1 base from V and 1 from J, leaving 5 bases between them. The CDR3 is 13 amino acids. Germline V gene data show CDR1 as SGHTA and CDR2 as FQGNSA. The CDR3 region is CASSLVVSYEQYF. The CDR3 region has the DNA TGTGCCAGCAGCTTAGTAGTTTCCTACGAGCAGTACTTC.

The chain joins TRBV7-2 to TRBJ2-7; 7 bases line up with TRBD2. The CDR3 has 14 amino acids. V was clipped by 5 bases and J by 2 bases; unmatched bases: 6. Germline values: CDR1 SGHTA, CDR2 FQGNSA. The CDR3 is CASSPSGPPYEQYF. DNA of the CDR3: TGTGCCAGCAGCCCTAGCGGTCCACCCTACGAGCAGTACTTC.

The chain couples TRBV5-5 to TRBJ2-2; TRBD2 matches at 9 bases. The CDR3 has 15 residues. Germline lookup yields CDR1 SGHKS and CDR2 YYEKEE (reference sequence). The ends lost 2 bases at V and 6 bases at J; junction bases unmatched: 5. CDR3 bases: TGTGCCAGCAGCTTCCTTAGCGGGAGCGCCGGGGAGCTGTTTTTT. It encodes CASSFLSGSAGELFF.

The chain links TRBV6-5 to TRBJ2-7, with D perhaps TRBD1 (6 bases). The V gene lost 8 bases and the J gene lost 4 bases, with 15 bases spanning the gap. CDR3 length equals 13 residues. Germline V gene data show CDR1 as MNHEY and CDR2 as SVGAGI. This CDR3 reads CASRPGHKYEQYF. CDR3 DNA sequence: TGTGCCAGCCGACCGGGACACAAGTACGAGCAGTACTTC.

The genes are TRBV2 and TRBJ1-2; TRBD1 agrees at 7 bases. Per germline, CDR1 SNHLY and CDR2 FYNNEI. The CDR3 sequence is 13 residues long. V shed 4 bases, J shed 3 bases, and the junction held 2 bases outside the gene matches. CDR3 coding DNA: TGTGCCAGCAGTGGCGACAGGGACTATGGCTACACCTTC. This gives the protein CASSGDRDYGYTF. Supplemented by reference TRBV2 and TRBJ1-2, the full variable domain reads EPEVTQTPSHQVTQMGQEVILRCVPISNHLYFYWYRQILGQKVEFLVSFYNNEISEKSEIFDDQFSVERPDGSNFTLKIRSTKLEDSAMYFCASSGDRDYGYTFGSGTRLTVV.

The V call is TRBV5-1, the J call TRBJ1-2; possibly TRBD1 for D (6 bases). The CDR3 extends over 14 amino acids. Deletions cut 0 bases from V and 4 bases from J, with 10 bases between. Germline assignment: CDR1 SGHRS and CDR2 YFSETQ. The CDR3 region is CASSLEQGPYGYTF. The CDR3 nucleotides are TGCGCCAGCAGCTTGGAACAGGGACCCTATGGCTACACCTTC.

The chain uses TRBV30 and TRBJ1-1; D remains unclear. The CDR3 is made up of 13 amino acids. Trimming cost V 4 bases and J 4 bases, with 13 bases left between them. Germline-derived CDR1 and CDR2 are GTSNPN and SVGIG (reference sequence). DNA for the CDR3: TGTGCCTGGACCCCGGCGGGGTTCACTGAAGCTTTCTTT. This translates into CAWTPAGFTEAFF.

This chain uses TRBV18 with TRBJ2-7; TRBD2 matches 10 bases. The J segment lost 3 bases and the V segment lost 5 bases, leaving 10 bases of the junction unmatched. Germline V gene lookup returns CDR1 KGHSH and CDR2 LQKENI. CDR3 size: 16 residues. The CDR3 bases are TGTGCCAGCTCAAATCTAGCGGGAGAGATCTTCTACGAGCAGTACTTC. Amino acid sequence: CASSNLAGEIFYEQYF.

The chain uses TRBV5-6 and TRBJ2-1; 7 bases are shared with TRBD1. V shed 2 bases and J 4 bases; nucleotides not matched to a gene: 6. The length of the CDR3 is 15 residues. The V gene's germline CDR1 is SGHDT and CDR2 YYEEEE. CDR3: CASSFGQVGYNEQFF. The CDR3 DNA is TGTGCCAGCAGCTTTGGACAGGTGGGTTACAATGAGCAGTTCTTC.

The V gene is TRBV4-1, the J gene TRBJ2-4, with 8 positions matching TRBD1. CDR3 size: 17 residues. CDR1 and CDR2 (germline): MGHRA, YSYEKL. V dropped 4 bases and J dropped 3; count of bases not matched to a gene: 11. This chain's CDR3 is CASSRIQQGVGKNIQYF. CDR3 DNA: TGCGCCAGCAGCCGAATTCAACAGGGGGTAGGCAAAAACATTCAGTACTTC.

In its sample, this clone was seen once. The chain uses TRBV11-1 and TRBJ2-1; TRBD2 matches at 10 bases. Germline trimming cut 5 bases from V and 2 bases from J; bases unmatched to any gene: 6. Germline CDR1 reads SGHAT; CDR2 reads FQDESV (reference sequence). This CDR3 is 16 amino acids long. CDR3 sequence reads: CASSLRTSGTYNEQFF. The CDR3, as DNA: TGTGCCAGCAGCCTGCGGACTAGCGGAACCTACAATGAGCAGTTCTTC.

The sample holds one count of this clone. The rearrangement joins TRBV28 to TRBJ2-5, with 7 nucleotides matching TRBD1. Unmatched junction bases numbered 6, after V lost 6 bases and J lost 2 bases. Germline V lookup: CDR1 MDHEN, CDR2 SYDVKM. The CDR3 consists of 14 residues. CDR3 in DNA: TGTGCCAGCAGCCCCGGGACAGTTCAAGAGACCCAGTACTTC. Translating gives CASSPGTVQETQYF.

Only one count was recorded for this clone. The rearrangement joins TRBV5-1 to TRBJ2-1; D ambiguous. Germline CDR1 is SGHRS and CDR2 is YFSETQ. The CDR3 is 15 residues long. The V end was cut by 2 bases, the J end by 0 bases, with 9 bases between. CDR3 sequence (DNA): TGCGCCAGCAGCTTCGGTGAGAGCTCCTACAATGAGCAGTTCTTC. It translates to CASSFGESSYNEQFF.

This chain connects TRBV27 to TRBJ2-6; TRBD2 is a possible D gene (5 bases). This CDR3 contains 17 residues. Deletions cut 3 bases from V and 0 bases from J, with 12 bases between. Per the germline V gene, CDR1 is MNHEY and CDR2 is SMNVEV (reference sequence). DNA for the CDR3: TGTGCCAGCAGTTTTGTGGGTCGGGGCTCTGGGGCCAACGTCCTGACTTTC. This encodes CASSFVGRGSGANVLTF.